The 32 T cell receptor beta chains below come from one sample, sequenced in a study of vaccination and CD4 T cells after COVID-19. Cultured CD4+ T-cell DNA underwent Oncomine TCR Beta short-read sequencing. TCRdb processed the PCR reads anew with MiXCR; each CDR3 protein has one entry. This sample has roughly 24,000 distinct CDR3 sequences, with 64% found just once. The antigens for these receptors are not known. Documented treatment: 10-day PBMC culture with coronavirus spike peptide pools or control peptides (ViraFEST assay). The specimen sequenced was CD4+ T cells from blood, cultured in vitro. The source of these receptors is a human donor who had recovered from COVID-19.

There are a few counts of this clonotype. The rearrangement links TRBV20-1 to TRBJ2-2; 8 bases agree with TRBD2. Germline values: CDR1 DFQATT, CDR2 SNEGSKA (reference sequence). CDR3 length equals 15 residues. J lost 0 bases, V lost 5 bases, and 5 bases had no gene match. The DNA of the CDR3 is TGCAGTGCTCCCCGGGGGGGGACGAACACCGGGGAGCTGTTTTTT. Encoded protein: CSAPRGGTNTGELFF.

This clonotype has only a few counts. The CDR3 DNA is TGTGCCAGCAGGAGAGAGGGTTTGGCCACTGAAGCTTTCTTT. This gives the protein CASRREGLATEAFF. The rearrangement links TRBV2 to TRBJ1-1; the D is unclear. V was trimmed by 6 bases and J by 4 bases, leaving 15 bases between them. Germline lookup yields CDR1 SNHLY and CDR2 FYNNEI. The CDR3 has 14 residues.

This chain connects TRBV2 to TRBJ2-3; D perhaps matches TRBD2 (5 bases). The V gene's germline CDR1 is SNHLY and CDR2 FYNNEI. The CDR3 runs to 12 residues. Trimming took 6 bases from V and 4 from J, leaving 8 bases between them. Here the CDR3 DNA reads TGTGCCAGCAGGGACTTTTCAGATACGCAGTATTTT. This translates into CASRDFSDTQYF.

The gene calls are TRBV6-1 and TRBJ1-6; D gene ambiguous. Germline V CDR1 and CDR2: MNHNS, SASEGT. There are 13 residues in the CDR3. Trimming removed 7 bases at V and 9 bases at J, with 13 bases between. The CDR3 spells CASTSSLPSPLHF. The CDR3 DNA is TGTGCCAGCACCTCTTCCCTGCCTTCACCCCTCCACTTT.

In this sample, this clonotype turned up once. The chain links TRBV7-9 to TRBJ2-2; D gene uncertain. Trimming shortened V by 8 bases and J by 4 bases, and 20 bases separated the two germline ends. CDR3 length: 16 amino acids. The germline V gene has CDR1 SEHNR and CDR2 FQNEAQ (reference sequence). The CDR3 region is CASEYSVISGTGELFF. DNA for the CDR3: TGTGCCAGCGAGTATTCAGTAATTTCGGGCACCGGGGAGCTGTTTTTT.

This chain connects TRBV27 to TRBJ2-7; no definite D call. Trimming removed 4 bases from V and 9 bases from J, with 22 bases in between. Germline values: CDR1 MNHEY, CDR2 SMNVEV (reference sequence). There are 15 residues in the CDR3. The CDR3 loop reads CASSSLSRTTRWQYF. The DNA of the CDR3 is TGTGCCAGCAGTTCCTTATCTCGGACGACCCGTTGGCAGTACTTC.

This chain joins TRBV28 and TRBJ1-6; the match to TRBD1 covers 7 bases. The CDR3 extends over 18 amino acids. Germline lookup yields CDR1 MDHEN and CDR2 SYDVKM. The J segment lost 4 bases and the V segment lost 2 bases, leaving 11 bases of the junction unmatched. The chain's CDR3 is CASSLRDRRFTYNSPLHF. In DNA form, the CDR3 reads TGTGCCAGCAGTTTACGGGACAGAAGGTTTACATATAATTCACCCCTCCACTTT.

This sequence joins TRBV27 and TRBJ2-7; D is uncertain. Deletions cut 8 bases from V and 3 bases from J, with 20 bases between. The germline gives CDR1 MNHEY, CDR2 SMNVEV (reference sequence). CDR3 length: 15 residues. The CDR3 DNA reads TGTGCCAGCGGACGGCGGACCCAGTTGCTCTACGAGCAGTACTTC. Translating it yields CASGRRTQLLYEQYF.

This clonotype was observed a handful of times. The gene calls are TRBV6-2 or TRBV6-3 and TRBJ1-1; D call uncertain. V lost 3 bases, J lost 1 base, and 9 bases lay in between. Germline CDR1 reads MNHEY; CDR2 reads SVGEGT. The CDR3 extends over 14 amino acids. The CDR3 loop is CASSYGLPNTEAFF. The CDR3, as DNA: TGTGCCAGCAGTTATGGACTTCCGAACACTGAAGCTTTCTTT.

CDR3 sequence reads: CAWDRVITEAFF. The CDR3, as DNA: TGTGCCTGGGACAGGGTTATCACTGAAGCTTTCTTT. The V gene is TRBV30, the J gene TRBJ1-1, with 7 bases matching TRBD1. Trimming at V came to 5 bases and at J to 4 bases, leaving 4 bases not matched to a gene. This CDR3 is 12 amino acids long. The germline V gene has CDR1 GTSNPN and CDR2 SVGIG (reference sequence).

The J gene is TRBJ2-4, the V gene TRBV27; 12 nucleotides agree with TRBD2. The CDR3 is made up of 16 amino acids. Per germline, CDR1 MNHEY and CDR2 SMNVEV (reference sequence). The ends lost 4 bases at V and 6 bases at J; junction bases unmatched: 7. The CDR3 DNA follows: TGTGCCAGCAGTTCGCTAGCGGGAGGGCTGAGAAACATTCAGTACTTC. It encodes CASSSLAGGLRNIQYF.

J is TRBJ1-2 and V is TRBV19, with 9 bases lining up with TRBD1. V was clipped by 7 bases and J by 2 bases; unmatched bases: 8. The CDR3 runs to 15 residues. Germline V CDR1 and CDR2: LNHDA, SQIVND (reference sequence). CDR3 DNA: TGTGCCAGTAATCGCCCCGGACAGGGGAACTATGGCTACACCTTC. Encoded protein: CASNRPGQGNYGYTF.

V usage is TRBV6-1 and J usage is TRBJ2-5; a possible D gene is TRBD1 (6 bases). CDR3 length: 13 residues. CDR1 is MNHNS, CDR2 SASEGT, per germline. Between the trimmed V and J ends, which lost 4 bases and 4 bases, there was a span of 10 bases. The CDR3 DNA reads TGTGCCAGCAGTGCACAGGGAGTAGAGACCCAGTACTTC. Its protein is CASSAQGVETQYF.

This clonotype appeared a single time. This sequence joins TRBV12-3 or TRBV12-4 and TRBJ1-1; unclear D gene. Trimming took 3 bases from V and 6 from J, leaving 5 bases between them. The CDR3 covers 11 residues. This CDR3 reads CASSFYAEAFF. CDR3 sequence (DNA): TGTGCCAGCAGTTTTTATGCTGAAGCTTTCTTT.

This chain uses TRBV11-2 with TRBJ1-2; D gene unclear. CDR3 length equals 13 residues. V was pared by 3 bases and J by 3 bases, with 8 bases between. Germline values: CDR1 SGHAT, CDR2 FQNNGV. The CDR3 is CASSFSRDYGYTF. CDR3 sequence (DNA): TGTGCCAGCAGCTTCTCCCGAGACTATGGCTACACCTTC.

DNA of the CDR3: TGCAGTGAGACAGGGAATAAAGGAGGGACTGAAGCTTTCTTT. Its translation is CSETGNKGGTEAFF. The rearrangement links TRBV20-1 to TRBJ1-1, with TRBD1 identical over 7 bases. The CDR3 runs 14 residues. Looked up from germline, CDR1 is DFQATT and CDR2 is SNEGSKA (reference sequence). The V and J ends lost 7 bases and 5 bases, in that order; junction bases with no gene match: 13.

For this clonotype: Compared with germline, one end of the junction differs, possibly owing to a read error. The gene calls are TRBV7-9 and TRBJ1-5, with D unclear. The CDR3 runs 16 residues. Germline CDR1 reads SEHNR; CDR2 reads FQNEAQ (reference sequence). The CDR3 nucleotides are TGTGCCAGCAGCTTAGGCATCGGGCAGCCCAATCAGCCCCGGCATTTT. Amino acid sequence: CASSLGIGQPNQPRHF.

This sequence joins TRBV20-1 and TRBJ2-5; D unclear. The CDR3 sequence is 15 residues long. The ends were cut back, 2 bases at V and 1 base at J, with 14 bases in the middle. Germline values: CDR1 DFQATT, CDR2 SNEGSKA (reference sequence). The CDR3 sequence is CSARLPRATQETQYF. CDR3 nucleotide sequence: TGCAGTGCTAGATTACCCCGGGCTACCCAAGAGACCCAGTACTTC.

The chain couples TRBV12-3 or TRBV12-4 to TRBJ1-5; weak D call: TRBD1 (5 bases). This CDR3 spans 15 amino acids. V lost 4 bases to trimming and J lost 2 bases, with 12 bases between them. CDR3 amino acids: CASSWRGLGNQPQHF. The CDR3 nucleotides are TGTGCCAGCAGTTGGAGGGGCCTCGGCAATCAGCCCCAGCATTTT.

This clonotype was picked up a small number of times. This chain links TRBV27 with TRBJ2-5, with TRBD2 as a possible D gene (6 bases). CDR3 length: 14 residues. V was pared by 6 bases and J by 5 bases, with 16 bases between. Germline CDR1 and CDR2: MNHEY and SMNVEV (reference sequence). As DNA, the CDR3 is TGTGCCAGCAGCCGATCCGGGACTTCGGAGACCCAGTACTTC. Translating gives CASSRSGTSETQYF.

The chain combines TRBV12-3 or TRBV12-4 with TRBJ1-5; a possible D gene is TRBD1 (6 bases). V lost 8 bases to trimming and J lost 5 bases, with 13 bases between them. The length of the CDR3 is 13 residues. CDR3 nucleotides: TGTGCCAGCTCTGGGGGCATCGATCAGCCCCAGCATTTT. It specifies CASSGGIDQPQHF.

The chain recombines TRBV29-1 with TRBJ2-7; no reliable D call. The V and J ends lost 6 bases and 7 bases respectively, with 22 bases between them. Germline V gene lookup returns CDR1 SQVTM and CDR2 ANQGSEA. The CDR3 is 14 amino acids. The CDR3 spells CSVLLRHSVGEQYF. CDR3 in DNA: TGCAGCGTCCTCTTGCGGCACAGCGTGGGGGAGCAGTACTTC.

Remarks on this clonotype: The germline gene is not matched at one end of the junction; a read error may be the cause. This chain links TRBV4-1 with TRBJ2-1, with unresolved D. The CDR3 has 17 residues. Germline loops: CDR1 MGHRA, CDR2 YSYEKL. For the CDR3, the DNA is TGCGCCAGCAGTCAAGGATCGGTCAGACAAACTGACAATGAGCAGTTCTTC. Protein sequence: CASSQGSVRQTDNEQFF.

The J gene is TRBJ2-5, the V gene TRBV11-2, with TRBD1 identical over 7 bases. The J segment lost 2 bases and the V segment lost 1 base, leaving 7 bases of the junction unmatched. The V gene's germline CDR1 is SGHAT and CDR2 FQNNGV. The CDR3 runs to 16 residues. This chain's CDR3 is CASSLANRGYQETQYF. In nucleotides, the CDR3 is TGTGCCAGCAGCTTAGCAAACAGGGGCTATCAAGAGACCCAGTACTTC.

This chain connects TRBV7-2 to TRBJ2-5; the match to TRBD1 covers 10 bases. With V trimmed by 1 base and J by 6 bases, 11 bases remained unmatched. Germline CDR1 is SGHTA and CDR2 is FQGNSA. The CDR3 runs to 17 residues. The CDR3 region is CASSLGGIGTGEKTQYF. CDR3 sequence (DNA): TGTGCCAGCAGCTTAGGGGGAATAGGGACAGGGGAAAAGACCCAGTACTTC.

This rearrangement joins TRBV18 to TRBJ1-6; 9 nucleotides line up with TRBD1. The germline V gene has CDR1 KGHSH and CDR2 LQKENI. CDR3 length: 16 amino acids. V was pared by 4 bases and J by 8 bases, with 9 bases of the junction left unmatched. The CDR3 protein is CASSRVGTGFDSPLHF. As DNA, the CDR3 is TGTGCCAGCTCACGAGTGGGGACAGGGTTTGATTCACCCCTCCACTTT.

This clonotype was picked up a small number of times. V gene TRBV15 combines with J gene TRBJ2-3; D is possibly TRBD2 (6 bases). V lost 2 bases to trimming and J lost 0 bases, with 18 bases between them. The CDR3 consists of 18 residues. Germline CDR1 and CDR2: LNHNV and YYDKDF (reference sequence). CDR3 DNA: TGTGCCACCAGCAGAACACCCGGATTAGCGGCTAGCACAGATACGCAGTATTTT. Its protein product is CATSRTPGLAASTDTQYF. The whole variable domain, filled in from reference TRBV15 and TRBJ2-3, reads DAMVIQNPRYQVTQFGKPVTLSCSQTLNHNVMYWYQQKSSQAPKLLFHYYDKDFNNEADTPDNFQSRRPNTSFCFLDIRSPGLGDTAMYLCATSRTPGLAASTDTQYFGPGTRLTVL.

The CDR3 sequence: CASSLEARRDQPQHF. The CDR3 DNA follows: TGTGCCAGCTCACTGGAAGCCCGCAGGGATCAGCCCCAGCATTTT. The chain links TRBV18 to TRBJ1-5; D might be TRBD1 (5 bases). The CDR3 covers 15 residues. Germline CDR1 reads KGHSH; CDR2 reads LQKENI. Trimming stripped 4 bases from V and 5 bases from J, with 15 bases between.

In regard to this clonotype: At one end, the junction sequence differs from germline, possibly due to a read error. The V and J genes are TRBV30 and TRBJ1-2; 8 bases align to TRBD1. Germline V gene sequence: CDR1 GTSNPN, CDR2 SVGIG (reference sequence). The CDR3 runs to 13 residues. This CDR3 is CAWSANGQGGRSF. CDR3 bases: TGTGCCTGGAGTGCGAACGGACAGGGAGGCCGATCCTTC.

V and J are TRBV6-2 or TRBV6-3 and TRBJ1-1, with D uncertain. V gave up 4 bases and J gave up 8 bases, with 17 bases separating them. Germline loops: CDR1 MNHEY, CDR2 SVGEGT. The CDR3 runs 14 residues. The CDR3 sequence is CASSSVGGGREAFF. CDR3 sequence (DNA): TGTGCCAGCAGTTCCGTTGGAGGCGGTAGGGAAGCTTTCTTT.

This clonotype was seen only a few times. The chain is built from TRBV6-1 and TRBJ1-2, with D hard to call. This CDR3 is 14 amino acids long. Germline values: CDR1 MNHNS, CDR2 SASEGT. The V end lost 6 bases, the J end lost 4 bases, and 15 bases lay between the germline ends. The CDR3 spells CASSSPGLGYGYTF. CDR3 in DNA: TGTGCCAGCAGCTCCCCTGGTCTAGGCTATGGCTACACCTTC.

This chain links TRBV7-6 with TRBJ2-1, with D possibly matching TRBD2 (6 bases). The CDR3 extends over 14 amino acids. Germline-derived CDR1 and CDR2 are SGHVS and FNYEAQ. The ends were cut back, 5 bases at V and 9 bases at J, with 17 bases in the middle. The CDR3 region has the DNA TGTGCCAGCAGCGGAGGACGGGAGTGGGGTGAGCAGTTCTTC. It yields the protein CASSGGREWGEQFF.